A selection of T cell receptor beta chains follows, all from one sample in a study of Tregs in tolerant kidney transplant recipients. Method: immunoSEQ multiplex PCR; TCRdb's copy keeps in-frame clones and lacks some. The sample has more than 75,000 clones, 80% to 95% seen once. Sequencing was performed on CD4+ T cells from blood, taken before the transplant. These receptors all come from a human donor who received a combined kidney and bone marrow transplant. CDR3s include the opening cysteine and the closing phenylalanine or tryptophan. The order of the fields is CDR3 length, J gene, D gene, clone size, V gene, CDR3 DNA, CDR3 protein. D genes are given only for firm matches. Clone size is not always given. Where it is, it says once, few, many or a class for expanded clones.

CDR3 length: 19; J gene: TRBJ1-2; D gene: NA; clone size: NA; V gene: TRBV5-1; CDR3 DNA: TGCGCCAGCAGCTCCCGAACCGACCCGGGACCGACAGGCCTCTATGGCTACACCTTC; CDR3 protein: CASSSRTDPGPTGLYGYTF
CDR3 length: 14; J gene: TRBJ1-2; D gene: NA; clone size: once; V gene: TRBV6-6; CDR3 DNA: TGTGCCAGCAGTTACGTCGGACAGAACTATGGCTACACCTTC; CDR3 protein: CASSYVGQNYGYTF
CDR3 length: 14; J gene: TRBJ2-7; D gene: NA; clone size: once; V gene: TRBV27; CDR3 DNA: TGTGCCACCAAAGCGGGCCCTCCCTTAACCGAGCAGTACTTC; CDR3 protein: CATKAGPPLTEQYF
CDR3 length: 11; J gene: TRBJ2-1; D gene: NA; clone size: NA; V gene: TRBV19; CDR3 DNA: TGTGCCAGTAGTAGGCAGGGGCGGCTGTTCTTC; CDR3 protein: CASSRQGRLFF
CDR3 length: 16; J gene: TRBJ2-7; D gene: TRBD1; clone size: NA; V gene: TRBV18; CDR3 DNA: TGTGCCAGCTCACCTTCGGGACAGGGAGGAGGGTACGAGCAGTACTTC; CDR3 protein: CASSPSGQGGGYEQYF
CDR3 length: 14; J gene: TRBJ1-1; D gene: NA; clone size: NA; V gene: TRBV6-5; CDR3 DNA: TGTGCCAGCACGGGGAGAGATGCGAACACTGAAGCTTTCTTT; CDR3 protein: CASTGRDANTEAFF
CDR3 length: 15; J gene: TRBJ2-1; D gene: TRBD2; clone size: NA; V gene: TRBV2; CDR3 DNA: TGTGCCAGAGTGACCGGGACTAGCGGGAGAGGTGAGCAGTTCTTC; CDR3 protein: CARVTGTSGRGEQFF
CDR3 length: 13; J gene: TRBJ1-1; D gene: NA; clone size: NA; V gene: TRBV6-1; CDR3 DNA: TGTGCCAGCAGTCGCGGACAGTACACTGAAGCTTTCTTT; CDR3 protein: CASSRGQYTEAFF
CDR3 length: 16; J gene: TRBJ2-3; D gene: TRBD2; clone size: NA; V gene: TRBV9; CDR3 DNA: TGTGCCAGCAGCGTAGGGGCTAGCGGGTACACAGATACGCAGTATTTT; CDR3 protein: CASSVGASGYTDTQYF
CDR3 length: 15; J gene: TRBJ1-4; D gene: NA; clone size: NA; V gene: TRBV5-1; CDR3 DNA: TGCGCCAGCAGCCTCGAGGGCCTAGCTAGTGAAAAACTGTTTTTT; CDR3 protein: CASSLEGLASEKLFF
CDR3 length: 15; J gene: TRBJ1-3; D gene: TRBD1; clone size: few; V gene: TRBV25-1; CDR3 DNA: TGTGCCAGCAGTGTCTGGACGACAGGGAGAAACACCATATATTTT; CDR3 protein: CASSVWTTGRNTIYF
CDR3 length: 14; J gene: TRBJ2-5; D gene: NA; clone size: NA; V gene: TRBV25-1; CDR3 DNA: TGTGCCGGCAGTGTCGGGTCTCCCGGAGAGACCCAGTACTTC; CDR3 protein: CAGSVGSPGETQYF
CDR3 length: 15; J gene: TRBJ1-4; D gene: NA; clone size: NA; V gene: TRBV10-3; CDR3 DNA: TGTGCCATCAGTGCCTCAGGGACAACTAATGAAAAACTGTTTTTT; CDR3 protein: CAISASGTTNEKLFF
CDR3 length: 15; J gene: TRBJ2-1; D gene: TRBD2; clone size: NA; V gene: TRBV2; CDR3 DNA: TGTGCCAGCAGTGCCACTAGCGGGAGGGTCAATGAGCAGTTCTTC; CDR3 protein: CASSATSGRVNEQFF
CDR3 length: 13; J gene: TRBJ2-1; D gene: NA; clone size: once; V gene: TRBV7-8; CDR3 DNA: TGTGCCAGCAGCCCAGGGGTCTACAATGAGCAGTTCTTC; CDR3 protein: CASSPGVYNEQFF
CDR3 length: 16; J gene: TRBJ2-1; D gene: TRBD2; clone size: NA; V gene: TRBV6-6; CDR3 DNA: TGTGCCAGCAGCACCCGGGGGAGGGGCGATTACAATGAGCAGTTCTTC; CDR3 protein: CASSTRGRGDYNEQFF
CDR3 length: 13; J gene: TRBJ2-1; D gene: TRBD1; clone size: NA; V gene: TRBV29-1; CDR3 DNA: TGCAGCGCGGACAGGGGGCCACTCGAGGAGCAGTTCTTC; CDR3 protein: CSADRGPLEEQFF